These 29 T cell receptor beta chains were sequenced from one sample in a study of CD8 T cells in ankylosing spondylitis. TCRdb re-called the 5' RACE reads through MiXCR, storing one row per CDR3 protein. Of 390,000 or so distinct CDR3 sequences in the sample, around 24% are singletons; the top ten hold about a sixth. These receptors' antigens are unknown. Study-level findings and limits: For ankylosing spondylitis blood, a TCR beta motif of seven to nine highly homologous variants appeared characteristic.

Sequencing was carried out using blood, either unsorted or a sorted T cell fraction (not recorded which). The receptors here all came from a male donor with ankylosing spondylitis.

This clonotype was picked up a small number of times. The chain employs TRBV28 and TRBJ1-1, with a possible D match to TRBD1 (6 bases). Germline V gene sequence: CDR1 MDHEN, CDR2 SYDVKM. The CDR3 consists of 12 residues. The V end was cut by 8 bases, the J end by 5 bases, with 12 bases between. Here the CDR3 reads CASVLGGTEAFF. The CDR3 DNA is TGTGCCAGCGTGCTAGGGGGAACTGAAGCTTTCTTT.

This chain connects TRBV9 to TRBJ2-7, with 7 bases matching TRBD2. J was trimmed by 5 bases and V by 1 base; bases with no gene match: 6. The germline V gene has CDR1 SGDLS and CDR2 YYNGEE. The length of the CDR3 is 14 residues. This CDR3 reads CASSVSSGRNEQYF. The CDR3 DNA is TGTGCCAGCAGCGTATCTAGCGGCCGGAACGAGCAGTACTTC.

The chain recombines TRBV29-1 with TRBJ2-7, with 7 nucleotides matching TRBD2. This CDR3 comprises 14 residues. The germline V gene encodes CDR1 SQVTM and CDR2 ANQGSEA. The ends lost 6 bases at V and 0 bases at J; junction bases unmatched: 8. The CDR3 is CSVSGGSGSYEQYF. The CDR3 region has the DNA TGCAGCGTCTCTGGCGGGAGCGGCTCCTACGAGCAGTACTTC.

This chain links TRBV24-1 with TRBJ1-2, with 7 bases aligning to TRBD1. CDR3 size: 14 residues. The V and J ends lost 3 bases and 4 bases, in that order; junction bases with no gene match: 4. Germline CDR1 reads KGHDR; CDR2 reads SFDVKD. The CDR3 sequence is CATSDNRGTYGYTF. The CDR3 DNA is TGTGCCACCAGTGATAACAGGGGTACCTATGGCTACACCTTC.

V usage is TRBV20-1 and J usage is TRBJ2-1, with 9 positions matching TRBD2. This CDR3 region has 17 residues. Germline CDR1 reads DFQATT; CDR2 reads SNEGSKA (reference sequence). After removal of 2 bases from V and 9 bases from J, the junction contained 17 bases not matched to a gene. CDR3 bases: TGCAGTGCTAGATATAGGGCGGGAGGGCAGTTCACGGGTGAGCAGTTCTTC. Translating gives CSARYRAGGQFTGEQFF.

This clonotype has more than one count but fewer than ten. The rearrangement uses TRBV29-1 and TRBJ1-4; D is unclear. The germline V gene encodes CDR1 SQVTM and CDR2 ANQGSEA. Trimming pared 6 bases from V and 4 bases from J, leaving 9 bases between. The CDR3 is made up of 12 amino acids. CDR3 loop: CSVPGYNEKLFF. CDR3 sequence (DNA): TGCAGCGTACCCGGCTATAATGAAAAACTGTTTTTT.

V is TRBV18 and J is TRBJ1-5; TRBD1 is a possible D gene (6 bases). V shed 3 bases and J shed 6 bases, with 9 bases lying between them. The germline V gene encodes CDR1 KGHSH and CDR2 LQKENI. The CDR3 has 13 residues. CDR3 bases: TGTGCCAGCTCACCCGAGGGGGTTCAGCCCCAGCATTTT. Translation: CASSPEGVQPQHF.

In this sample, this clonotype turned up many times. CDR3 region: CASSPLGGNTEAFF. The CDR3 DNA sequence: TGTGCCAGCTCACCATTGGGCGGAAACACTGAAGCTTTCTTT. This chain connects TRBV18 to TRBJ1-1; no clear D. There are 14 residues in the CDR3. Trimming shortened V by 2 bases and J by 2 bases, and 9 bases separated the two germline ends. The germline CDR1 and CDR2 sequences are KGHSH and LQKENI.

The chain is built from TRBV28 and TRBJ2-7, with D maybe TRBD1 (5 bases). V lost 5 bases and J lost 7, with 21 bases in between. Germline assignment: CDR1 MDHEN and CDR2 SYDVKM. CDR3 size: 15 residues. CDR3 nucleotide sequence: TGTGCCAGCAGTGAGACAGTTCTGACCCTGGGGGAGCAGTACTTC. Amino acids: CASSETVLTLGEQYF.

The chain is built from TRBV14 and TRBJ2-7; tentative D call: TRBD1 (5 bases). Trimming shortened V by 0 bases and J by 0 bases, and 9 bases separated the two germline ends. The CDR3 covers 15 residues. CDR1 and CDR2 from the germline V gene are SGHDN and FVKESK. CDR3 amino acids: CASSQDQGHSYEQYF. The CDR3 DNA follows: TGTGCCAGCAGCCAAGATCAGGGCCACTCCTACGAGCAGTACTTC. Using reference TRBV14 and TRBJ2-7 for the parts outside the CDR3, the full variable domain is EAGVTQFPSHSVIEKGQTVTLRCDPISGHDNLYWYRRVMGKEIKFLLHFVKESKQDESGMPNNRFLAERTGGTYSTLKVQPAELEDSGVYFCASSQDQGHSYEQYFGPGTRLTVT.

The genes are TRBV5-6 and TRBJ2-7; 12 nucleotides agree with TRBD2. Germline CDR1 is SGHDT and CDR2 is YYEEEE. J lost 0 bases, V lost 5 bases, and 3 bases had no gene match. This CDR3 spans 15 amino acids. CDR3 in DNA: TGTGCCAGCAGTAAGACTAGCGGGAGCTCCTACGAGCAGTACTTC. Translation gives CASSKTSGSSYEQYF.

V is TRBV12-3 or TRBV12-4 and J is TRBJ2-1, with D possibly being TRBD2 (6 bases). The CDR3 runs 14 residues. V was shortened by 10 bases and J by 0 bases, with 13 bases between the two germline ends. As DNA, the CDR3 is TGTGCCACCAATGGGGGGAGCTCCTACAATGAGCAGTTCTTC. Translation: CATNGGSSYNEQFF.

The V gene is TRBV20-1, the J gene TRBJ2-1, with 7 bases lining up with TRBD2. There are 15 residues in the CDR3. In germline, CDR1 is DFQATT, CDR2 SNEGSKA (reference sequence). Here the CDR3 reads CSWGEASGFYNEQFF. In DNA form, the CDR3 reads TGCAGCTGGGGGGAGGCTAGCGGATTTTACAATGAGCAGTTCTTC.

The chain joins TRBV12-3 or TRBV12-4 to TRBJ2-3, with TRBD1 identical over 8 bases. J lost 2 bases, V lost 6 bases, and 13 bases had no gene match. This CDR3 is 17 amino acids long. The CDR3 is CASRYFLGQGNTDTQYF. CDR3 coding DNA: TGTGCCAGCAGATACTTCCTAGGACAGGGTAACACAGATACGCAGTATTTT.

This clonotype was found many times. The DNA is left out, because the CDR3 cannot be placed on it with certainty; the CDR3 is given as TCRdb lists it. The chain is built from TRBV29-1 and TRBJ2-3; the D call in the table, TRBD1, was not verified against the DNA. The CDR3 length equals 22 residues, ends included. CDR1 is SQVTM, CDR2 ANQGSEA, per germline. CDR3: CSGQPPDTQYFGPGTRPDTQYF.

This clonotype has just a few counts. The chain joins TRBV2 to TRBJ1-1, with D unresolved. V was clipped by 7 bases and J by 0 bases, with 9 bases between them. Per the germline V gene, CDR1 is SNHLY and CDR2 is FYNNEI. CDR3 length: 13 residues. CDR3 sequence: CASTHDLNTEAFF. CDR3 DNA: TGTGCCAGCACCCACGACCTGAACACTGAAGCTTTCTTT.

The V gene is TRBV5-1, the J gene TRBJ2-5; D remains ambiguous. The germline V gene has CDR1 SGHRS and CDR2 YFSETQ. CDR3 size: 14 residues. V was trimmed by 0 bases and J by 5 bases, leaving 11 bases between them. The CDR3 DNA reads as TGCGCCAGCAGCTTGGATTCGGCCGGGGAGACCCAGTACTTC. This translates into CASSLDSAGETQYF.

The chain combines TRBV9 with TRBJ2-3; no firm D call. V lost 0 bases and J 2 bases, leaving 7 bases between the germline ends. The CDR3 spans 14 residues. The V gene's germline CDR1 is SGDLS and CDR2 YYNGEE. The CDR3 sequence is CASSVGSSTDTQYF. CDR3 sequence (DNA): TGTGCCAGCAGCGTAGGCTCATCCACAGATACGCAGTATTTT.

The rearrangement joins TRBV15 to TRBJ2-5; 7 bases are shared with TRBD2. The CDR3 loop spans 16 amino acids. J gave up 1 base and V 4 bases, and 9 bases lay outside the gene matches. CDR1 and CDR2 (germline): LNHNV, YYDKDF (reference sequence). CDR3 loop: CATSTPLAGVQETQYF. The CDR3 DNA sequence: TGTGCCACCAGCACCCCGTTGGCGGGGGTCCAAGAGACCCAGTACTTC.

This sequence joins TRBV6-5 and TRBJ2-7, with D possibly being TRBD2 (6 bases). Germline CDR1 and CDR2: MNHEY and SVGAGI. The V and J ends lost 4 bases and 6 bases respectively, with 13 bases between them. The CDR3 extends over 13 amino acids. This CDR3 is CASSSNRRGEQYF. Here the CDR3 DNA reads TGTGCCAGCAGTTCCAACAGGAGGGGCGAGCAGTACTTC.

V and J are TRBV27 and TRBJ2-1; 7 bases are a match to TRBD1. J lost 2 bases, V lost 6 bases, and 19 bases had no gene match. Germline lookup yields CDR1 MNHEY and CDR2 SMNVEV (reference sequence). The CDR3 length is 19 residues. In nucleotides, the CDR3 is TGTGCCAGCAGCCATCCACAGGGGCCGCGCTTGAATCCCTACAATGAGCAGTTCTTC. Amino acid sequence: CASSHPQGPRLNPYNEQFF.

The chain recombines TRBV20-1 with TRBJ1-2, with a possible D match to TRBD1 (6 bases). The CDR3 totals 14 residues. Trimming took 0 bases from V and 7 from J, leaving 15 bases between them. The germline V gene has CDR1 DFQATT and CDR2 SNEGSKA (reference sequence). The CDR3 protein is CSARDIGGWGGYTF. CDR3 coding DNA: TGCAGTGCTAGAGATATAGGGGGATGGGGTGGCTACACCTTC.

This clonotype was recorded a few times. This CDR3 is CAISESPLAGGVEQFF. DNA for the CDR3: TGTGCCATCAGTGAGTCCCCTCTAGCGGGAGGGGTTGAGCAGTTCTTC. The chain has TRBV10-3 and TRBJ2-1; TRBD2 matches 12 bases. Germline loops: CDR1 ENHRY, CDR2 SYGVKD. This CDR3 region has 16 residues. V shed 0 bases and J 9 bases; nucleotides not matched to a gene: 6.

Comment on this clonotype: Without the conserved terminal phenylalanine or tryptophan, this CDR3 likely stems from a read error. The chain couples TRBV12-3 or TRBV12-4 to TRBJ2-7; 7 bases map to TRBD2. The ends lost 5 bases at V and 4 bases at J; junction bases unmatched: 11. The CDR3 sequence is 15 residues long. The CDR3 is CASSQDLAARYEQYC. CDR3 nucleotides: TGTGCCAGCAGTCAAGATCTAGCGGCACGGTACGAGCAGTACTGC.

Only one count was recorded for this clonotype. The CDR3 is CSTVLSGEFNWDTEAFF. The CDR3 coding sequence is TGCAGTACCGTCCTCTCAGGGGAGTTTAACTGGGACACTGAAGCTTTCTTT. The chain recombines TRBV20-1 with TRBJ1-1; TRBD1 is a possible D gene (6 bases). The CDR3 totals 17 residues. The germline CDR1 and CDR2 sequences are DFQATT and SNEGSKA (reference sequence). The V and J ends lost 8 bases and 3 bases respectively, with 28 bases between them.

The table lists this clonotype with a few counts. The chain links TRBV20-1 to TRBJ1-4; tentative D call: TRBD1 (5 bases). V was trimmed by 6 bases and J by 8 bases, leaving 19 bases between them. The germline V gene has CDR1 DFQATT and CDR2 SNEGSKA (reference sequence). CDR3 length: 14 residues. CDR3 amino acids: CSAVLPGMREKLFF. The DNA for the CDR3 is TGCAGTGCCGTACTGCCAGGGATGAGAGAAAAACTGTTTTTT.

V gene TRBV29-1 combines with J gene TRBJ1-3; no clear D gene. Germline V gives CDR1 SQVTM, CDR2 ANQGSEA. V lost 5 bases and J lost 0, with 8 bases in between. The CDR3 totals 13 residues. The CDR3 nucleotides read TGCAGCGTTTCCGTAGTCTCTGGAAACACCATATATTTT. As protein: CSVSVVSGNTIYF. The complete variable domain, with remaining parts taken from reference TRBV29-1 and TRBJ1-3, reads SAVISQKPSRDICQRGTSLTIQCQVDSQVTMMFWYRQQPGQSLTLIATANQGSEATYESGFVIDKFPISRPNLTFSTLTVSNMSPEDSSIYLCSVSVVSGNTIYFGEGSWLTVV.

The chain is built from TRBV7-6 and TRBJ2-7; unclear D gene. V lost 5 bases and J 5 bases, leaving 10 bases between the germline ends. Germline CDR1 reads SGHVS; CDR2 reads FNYEAQ. The CDR3 totals 12 residues. CDR3 region: CASSPFKHEQYF. In DNA, the CDR3 is TGTGCCAGCAGCCCCTTCAAGCACGAGCAGTACTTC.

This rearrangement joins TRBV11-3 to TRBJ2-7, with 7 nucleotides matching TRBD1. The CDR3 is 15 amino acids. The V and J ends lost 5 bases and 1 base, in that order; junction bases with no gene match: 8. Per germline, CDR1 SGHNT and CDR2 YENEEA. Here the CDR3 DNA reads TGTGCCAGCAGCCCGAATGGGGACAGATCCTACGAGCAGTACTTC. This encodes CASSPNGDRSYEQYF. Full variable domain (outside the CDR3, taken from reference TRBV11-3 and TRBJ2-7): EAGVVQSPRYKIIEKKQPVAFWCNPISGHNTLYWYLQNLGQGPELLIRYENEEAVDDSQLPKDRFSAERLKGVDSTLKIQPAELGDSAVYLCASSPNGDRSYEQYFGPGTRLTVT.